The text below deals with one T cell receptor beta chain. TCRdb's table, derived via immunoSEQ multiplex PCR, lists solely in-frame clones and lacks some. The sample has some 120,000 clones, 92% seen once. This entry comes from a study of blood T cell repertoires in COVID-19. CDR1 is SQVTM and CDR2 is ANQGSEA in the germline V gene. V shed 5 bases and J 0 bases; nucleotides not matched to a gene: 6. CDR3 size: 15 residues. The sequenced sample consisted of peripheral blood. The TCR sequence derives from a man aged 50 to 59 with COVID-19, enrolled during active disease. J is TRBJ2-5 and V is TRBV29-1; 10 nucleotides agree with TRBD1. CDR3 region: CSVKLGTGDQETQYF. CDR3 sequence (DNA): TGCAGCGTTAAATTAGGGACAGGGGACCAAGAGACCCAGTACTTC.